Here is one T cell receptor (beta chain) with its context. This clonotype was seen only a few times. The specificity of this receptor is unknown. No per-base quality is available; no much larger clone lies one base away. This record comes from a study of T-cell memory formation after mild COVID-19 (dated by TCRdb to the early 2020s). The study in broad terms: Most TCR sequence clusters were specific to one of the two donors. In two donors, T-cell clones that expanded and contracted after mild COVID-19 were tracked by sequencing TCRalpha and TCRbeta repertoires over time. The cohort was made up of two young adult volunteers, one female and one male, who were previously healthy. Here is what the overall study found, with its caveats: The detection of some responding clones in pre-infection memory suggests that pre-existing cross-reactive memory T cells joined the SARS-CoV-2 response. Whether the second-wave clones peaking on day 37 were SARS-CoV-2 specific was not confirmed. Contracting CD4+ clones turned up mainly in the CM and EM memory subsets, whereas EMRA was where CD8+ clones were enriched. Balanced CD4/CD8 phenotypes were observed for clones contracting from day 15 to 85, whereas a bias towards CD4+ was observed for a second wave of clones expanding from day 15 to 37. Only two mild cases were covered in the study, and larger cohorts including severe cases with pre-infection samples were considered necessary.

The data were produced on an Illumina NovaSeq 6000. TCRalpha and TCRbeta cDNA libraries were built by 5'RACE with constant-segment primers, adding sample barcodes and unique molecular identifiers. RNA was extracted from every sample with Trizol reagent. Amplification of the libraries took two PCR steps, and the second step added a second sample barcode plus Illumina TruSeq adapters. Sequencing of libraries was performed on an Illumina NovaSeq with 2 x 150 bp paired-end reads. Processing in the source paper ran as follows. The reads were demultiplexed and collapsed into UMI-guided consensus sequences using migec v1.2.7. With mixcr v2.1.11, UMI consensuses were aligned to TRA and TRB V and J templates and assembled into clonotypes. Clonotypes were classified as expanded or contracted when called significant by both edgeR and NoisET, with noise models trained on biological replicates. edgeR calls used a false discovery rate-adjusted p below 0.01 and a log2 fold-change threshold of 1. PCA with hierarchical clustering of max-normalized trajectories of the 1000 most abundant clonotypes was used as exploratory dynamics analysis. The CD4 or CD8 phenotype of responding clones was assigned using the separately sequenced CD4+ and CD8+ repertoires. The public sequencing data were trimmed at Q25 with fastp and processed into clonotypes with MiXCR by TCRdb, which kept only in-frame beta chains. Each entry is one CDR3 protein sequence, shown with its most common DNA and genes. These V and J calls are TCRdb output, not the study's own analysis. The sample table shows approximately 290,000 distinct CDR3 sequences, and approximately 15% are seen once. Jointly, the top ten make up 22% of the sample.

Ficoll-Paque density gradient centrifugation was used to isolate PBMCs. After removal of 3 bases from V and 1 base from J, the junction retains 3 bases not matched to a gene. Per the germline V gene, KGHDR is the CDR1 and SFDVKD is the CDR2. The CDR3 runs 16 amino acids, cysteine and phenylalanine included. Only the CDR3 part of the read is kept: 48 bases, read in frame from the first base. Recombination linked TRBV24-1 to TRBJ2-3, and TRBD1 aligns with 10 junction nucleotides. Sequencing was performed on PBMCs or a T cell subset sorted from them (not recorded which). The clonotype originates from a man between 18 and 29 years old who had mild COVID-19 (a few samples of this study predate the infection). The sample titles of this study are shuffled in the database, so cell type and time point are left out; the donor was told from shared clones. CDR3 reads: CATSDPGTGGTDTQYF. The DNA sequence is as follows: TGTGCCACCAGTGATCCCGGGACAGGGGGCACAGATACGCAGTATTTT.